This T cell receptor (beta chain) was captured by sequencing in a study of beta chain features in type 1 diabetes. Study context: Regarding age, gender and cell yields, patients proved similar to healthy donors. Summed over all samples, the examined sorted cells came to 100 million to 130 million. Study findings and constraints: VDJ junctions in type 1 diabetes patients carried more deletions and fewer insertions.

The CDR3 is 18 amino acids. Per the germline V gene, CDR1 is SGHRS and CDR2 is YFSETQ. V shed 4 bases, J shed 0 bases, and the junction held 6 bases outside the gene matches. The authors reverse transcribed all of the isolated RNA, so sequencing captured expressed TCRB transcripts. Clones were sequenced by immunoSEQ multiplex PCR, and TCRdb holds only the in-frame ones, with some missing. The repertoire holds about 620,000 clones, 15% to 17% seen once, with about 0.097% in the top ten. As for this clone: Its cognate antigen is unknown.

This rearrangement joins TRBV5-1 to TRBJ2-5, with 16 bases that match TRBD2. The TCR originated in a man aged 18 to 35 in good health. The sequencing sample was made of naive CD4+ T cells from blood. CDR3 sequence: CASSRPGLAGGYQETQYF. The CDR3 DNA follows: TGCGCCAGCAGCCGACCGGGACTAGCGGGAGGGTACCAAGAGACCCAGTACTTC.